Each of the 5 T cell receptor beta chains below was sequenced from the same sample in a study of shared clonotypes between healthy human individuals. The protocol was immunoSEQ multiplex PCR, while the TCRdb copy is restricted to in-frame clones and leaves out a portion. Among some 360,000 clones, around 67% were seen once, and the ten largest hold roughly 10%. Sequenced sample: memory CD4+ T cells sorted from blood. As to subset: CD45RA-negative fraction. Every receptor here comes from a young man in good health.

DNA of the CDR3: TGTGCCAGCACCACTGGTAGTTCGACTGAAGCTTTCTTT. This encodes CASTTGSSTEAFF. V gene TRBV9 combines with J gene TRBJ1-1; the D is unclear. CDR3 size: 13 residues. V lost 6 bases and J 5 bases, leaving 14 bases between the germline ends. CDR1 is SGDLS, CDR2 YYNGEE, per germline.

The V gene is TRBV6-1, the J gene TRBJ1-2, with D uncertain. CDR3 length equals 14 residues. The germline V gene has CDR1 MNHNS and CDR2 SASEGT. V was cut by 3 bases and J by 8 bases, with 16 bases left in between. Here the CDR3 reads CASSDRTGSKGYTF. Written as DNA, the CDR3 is TGTGCCAGCAGTGACAGGACGGGCTCGAAAGGCTACACCTTC.

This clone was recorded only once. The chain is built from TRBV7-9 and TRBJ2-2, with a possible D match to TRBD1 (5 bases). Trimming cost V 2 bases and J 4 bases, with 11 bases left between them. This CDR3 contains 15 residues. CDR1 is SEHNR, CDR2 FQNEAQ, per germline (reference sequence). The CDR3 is CASSLFQGSTGELFF. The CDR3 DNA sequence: TGTGCCAGCAGCTTATTCCAGGGAAGCACCGGGGAGCTGTTTTTT.

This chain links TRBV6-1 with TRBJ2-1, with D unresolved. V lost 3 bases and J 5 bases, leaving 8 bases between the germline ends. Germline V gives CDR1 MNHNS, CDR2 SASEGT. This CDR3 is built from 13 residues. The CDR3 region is CASSESSNNEQFF. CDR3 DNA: TGTGCCAGCAGTGAGAGCTCTAACAATGAGCAGTTCTTC.

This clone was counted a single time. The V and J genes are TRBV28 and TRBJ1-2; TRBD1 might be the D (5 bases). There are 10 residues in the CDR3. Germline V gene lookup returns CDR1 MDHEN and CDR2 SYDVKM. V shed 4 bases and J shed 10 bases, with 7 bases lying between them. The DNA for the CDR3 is TGTGCCAGCAGTTCAGGGCACTACACCTTC. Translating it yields CASSSGHYTF.